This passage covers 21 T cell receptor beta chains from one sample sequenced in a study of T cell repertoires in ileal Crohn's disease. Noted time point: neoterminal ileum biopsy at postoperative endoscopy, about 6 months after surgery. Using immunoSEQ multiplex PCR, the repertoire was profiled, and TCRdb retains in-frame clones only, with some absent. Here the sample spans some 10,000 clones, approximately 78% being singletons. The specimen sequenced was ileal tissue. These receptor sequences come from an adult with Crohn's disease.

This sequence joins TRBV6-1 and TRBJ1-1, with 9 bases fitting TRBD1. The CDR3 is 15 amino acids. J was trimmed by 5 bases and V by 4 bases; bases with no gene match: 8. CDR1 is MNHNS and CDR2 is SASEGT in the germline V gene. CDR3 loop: CASSATGTGLTEAFF. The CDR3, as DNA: TGTGCCAGCAGTGCCACCGGGACAGGGTTGACTGAAGCTTTCTTT.

The CDR3 coding sequence is TGTGCCAGCAGTTACGAGGGCGGCTCGGAAGCTTTCTTT. Residues: CASSYEGGSEAFF. The chain carries TRBV6-5 and TRBJ1-1; no clear D gene. Germline values: CDR1 MNHEY, CDR2 SVGAGI. The length of the CDR3 is 13 residues. The germline V and J ends were trimmed by 2 bases and 8 bases, with 12 bases remaining between them.

The CDR3 region has the DNA TGTGCCAGCAGCCCGCAGAGCGGGGGGGGCGGTGAGCAGTTCTTC. The encoded protein is CASSPQSGGGGEQFF. The chain is built from TRBV7-2 and TRBJ2-1, with TRBD2 identical over 10 bases. The CDR3 totals 15 residues. V dropped 5 bases and J dropped 9; count of bases not matched to a gene: 10. Germline V lookup: CDR1 SGHTA, CDR2 FQGNSA. The full variable domain, rest sourced from reference TRBV7-2 and TRBJ2-1, is GAGVSQSPSNKVTEKGKDVELRCDPISGHTALYWYRQSLGQGLEFLIYFQGNSAPDKSGLPSDRFSAERTGGSVSTLTIQRTQQEDSAVYLCASSPQSGGGGEQFFGPGTRLTVL.

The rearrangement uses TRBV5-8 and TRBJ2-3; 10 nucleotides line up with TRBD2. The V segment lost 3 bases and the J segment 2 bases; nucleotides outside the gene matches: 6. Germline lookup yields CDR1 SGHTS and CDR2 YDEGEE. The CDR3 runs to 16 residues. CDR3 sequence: CASSSERGGLTDTQYF. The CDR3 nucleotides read TGTGCCAGCAGCTCCGAGCGGGGGGGCCTCACAGATACGCAGTATTTT.

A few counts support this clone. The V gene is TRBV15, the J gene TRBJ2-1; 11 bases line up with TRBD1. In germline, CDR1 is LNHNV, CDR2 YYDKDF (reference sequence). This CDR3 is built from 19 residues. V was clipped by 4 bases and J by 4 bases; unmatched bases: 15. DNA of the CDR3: TGTGCCACCAGCATTCGGACAGGGGGCGCCCCTTCAGAGTACAATGAGCAGTTCTTC. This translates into CATSIRTGGAPSEYNEQFF.

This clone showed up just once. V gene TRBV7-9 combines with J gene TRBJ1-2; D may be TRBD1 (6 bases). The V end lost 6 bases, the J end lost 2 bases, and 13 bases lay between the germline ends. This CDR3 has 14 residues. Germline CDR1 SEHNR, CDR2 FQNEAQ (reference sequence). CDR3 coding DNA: TGTGCCAGCAGTTCACTCACAGGGAACTATGGCTACACCTTC. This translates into CASSSLTGNYGYTF.

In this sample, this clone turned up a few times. CDR3 amino acids: CASSQLQGAGAFF. CDR3 DNA: TGTGCCAGCAGCCAACTACAGGGGGCGGGTGCTTTCTTT. The V and J genes are TRBV14 and TRBJ1-1; the match to TRBD1 covers 9 bases. The CDR3 is 13 residues long. V dropped 2 bases and J dropped 11; count of bases not matched to a gene: 6. In germline, CDR1 is SGHDN, CDR2 FVKESK.

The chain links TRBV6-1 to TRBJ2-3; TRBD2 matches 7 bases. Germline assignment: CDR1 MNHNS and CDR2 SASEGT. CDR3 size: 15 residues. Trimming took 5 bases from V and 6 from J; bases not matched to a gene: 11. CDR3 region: CASSTSGGGVDTQYF. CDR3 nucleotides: TGTGCCAGCAGTACGAGTGGCGGGGGTGTTGATACGCAGTATTTT.

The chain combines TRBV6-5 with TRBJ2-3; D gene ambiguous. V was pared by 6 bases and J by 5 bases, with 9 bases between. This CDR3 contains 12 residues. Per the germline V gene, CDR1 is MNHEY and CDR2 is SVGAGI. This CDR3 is CASSRLVDTQYF. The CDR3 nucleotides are TGTGCCAGCAGCCGACTTGTAGATACGCAGTATTTT.

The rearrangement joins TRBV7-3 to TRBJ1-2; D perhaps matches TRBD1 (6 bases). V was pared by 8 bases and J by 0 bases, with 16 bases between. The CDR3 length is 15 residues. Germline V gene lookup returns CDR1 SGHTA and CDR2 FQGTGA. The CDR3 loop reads CASFETGYSNYGYTF. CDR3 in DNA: TGTGCCAGCTTCGAAACAGGGTACTCTAACTATGGCTACACCTTC.

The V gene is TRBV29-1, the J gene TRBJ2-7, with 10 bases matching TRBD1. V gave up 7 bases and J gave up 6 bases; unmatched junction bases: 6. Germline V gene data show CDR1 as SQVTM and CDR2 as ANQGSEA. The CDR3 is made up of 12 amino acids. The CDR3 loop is CSAGTGVGEQYF. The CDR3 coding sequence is TGCAGCGCCGGGACAGGGGTTGGCGAGCAGTACTTC.

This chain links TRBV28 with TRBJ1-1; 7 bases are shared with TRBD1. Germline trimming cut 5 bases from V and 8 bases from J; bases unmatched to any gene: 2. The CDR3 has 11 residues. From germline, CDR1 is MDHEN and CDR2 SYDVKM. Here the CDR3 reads CASSRQGEAFF. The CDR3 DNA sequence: TGTGCCAGCAGTCGACAGGGAGAAGCTTTCTTT.

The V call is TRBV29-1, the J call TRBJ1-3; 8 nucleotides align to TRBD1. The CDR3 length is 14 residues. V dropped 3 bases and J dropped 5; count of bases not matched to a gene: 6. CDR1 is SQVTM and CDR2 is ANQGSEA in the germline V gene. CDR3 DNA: TGCAGCGTTGAGGTGACAGGGGCCAGAAACACCATATATTTT. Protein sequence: CSVEVTGARNTIYF.

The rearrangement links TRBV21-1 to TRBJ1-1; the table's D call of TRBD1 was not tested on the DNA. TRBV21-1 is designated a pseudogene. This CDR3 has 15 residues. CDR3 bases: TGTGCCAGCAGCAAAGCCCAGGGGGAATGCACTGAAGCTTTCTTT. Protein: CASSKAQGECTEAFF.

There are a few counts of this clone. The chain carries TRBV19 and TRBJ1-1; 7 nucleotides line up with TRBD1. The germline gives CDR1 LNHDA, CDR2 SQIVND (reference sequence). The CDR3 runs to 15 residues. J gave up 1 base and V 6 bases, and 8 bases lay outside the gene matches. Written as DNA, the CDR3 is TGTGCCAGTAGGAAGGACAGGTCTCAGAACACTGAAGCTTTCTTT. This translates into CASRKDRSQNTEAFF.

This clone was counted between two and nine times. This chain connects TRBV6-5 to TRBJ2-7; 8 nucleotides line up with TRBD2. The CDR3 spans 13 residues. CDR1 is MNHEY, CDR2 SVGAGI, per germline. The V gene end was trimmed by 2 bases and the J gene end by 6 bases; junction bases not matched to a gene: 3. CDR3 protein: CASSYEAGGEQYF. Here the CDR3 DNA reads TGTGCCAGCAGTTACGAGGCGGGGGGCGAGCAGTACTTC.

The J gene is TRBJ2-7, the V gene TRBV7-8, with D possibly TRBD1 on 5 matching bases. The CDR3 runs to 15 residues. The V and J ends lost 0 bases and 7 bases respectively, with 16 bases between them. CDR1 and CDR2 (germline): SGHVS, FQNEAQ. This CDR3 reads CASSLALVGVGEQYF. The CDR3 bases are TGTGCCAGCAGCTTAGCGCTGGTAGGGGTGGGTGAGCAGTACTTC.

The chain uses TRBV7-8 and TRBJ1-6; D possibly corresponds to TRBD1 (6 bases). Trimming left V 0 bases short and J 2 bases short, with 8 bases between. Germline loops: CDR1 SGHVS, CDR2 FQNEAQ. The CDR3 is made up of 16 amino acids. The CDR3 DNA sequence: TGTGCCAGCAGCTTAGCGAGGACAGCCTATAATTCACCCCTCCACTTT. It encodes CASSLARTAYNSPLHF.

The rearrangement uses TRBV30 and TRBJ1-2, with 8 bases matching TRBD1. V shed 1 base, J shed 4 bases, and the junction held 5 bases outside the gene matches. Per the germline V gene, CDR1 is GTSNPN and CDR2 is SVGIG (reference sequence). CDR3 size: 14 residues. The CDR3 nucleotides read TGTGCCTGGAGTGGACAGGGGCGCCCCTATGGCTACACCTTC. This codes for CAWSGQGRPYGYTF.

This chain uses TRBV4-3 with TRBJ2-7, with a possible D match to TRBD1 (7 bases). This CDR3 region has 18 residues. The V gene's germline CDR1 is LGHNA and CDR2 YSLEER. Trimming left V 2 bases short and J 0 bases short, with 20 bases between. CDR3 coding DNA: TGCGCCAGCAGCCAACGCCTCGGGACAGACGGGAGCTCCTACGAGCAGTACTTC. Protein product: CASSQRLGTDGSSYEQYF.

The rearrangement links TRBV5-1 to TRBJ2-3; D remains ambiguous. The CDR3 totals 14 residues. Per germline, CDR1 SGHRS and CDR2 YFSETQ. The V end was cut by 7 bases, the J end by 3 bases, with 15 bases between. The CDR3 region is CASANRDLTDTQYF. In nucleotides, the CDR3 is TGCGCCAGCGCAAACCGAGATCTGACAGATACGCAGTATTTT.